A single sample is the source of the 10 T cell receptor beta chains below, sequenced in a study of CD8+CD57+ T cells in acquired aplastic anemia. Selection for sequencing was limited to patients who had shown CD8+CD57+ cell expansion by flow cytometry. Genomic DNA provided the template from which TCR beta VDJ and CDR3 profiles were obtained. One entry per CDR3 protein results from TCRdb running MiXCR on the reads. There are approximately 300,000 distinct CDR3 sequences in the sample; 45% to 65% occur only once, and 1.3% lies in the top ten. The material sequenced was sorted CD4+, CD8+, or CD8+CD57+ T cells (not recorded which) from PBMCs. Receptors originate from a human donor with aplastic anemia.

This clonotype showed up just a few times. The chain uses TRBV27 and TRBJ2-3; tentative D call: TRBD2 (6 bases). This CDR3 spans 14 amino acids. The ends were cut back, 6 bases at V and 4 bases at J, with 14 bases in the middle. Germline values: CDR1 MNHEY, CDR2 SMNVEV (reference sequence). The CDR3 DNA sequence: TGTGCCAGCAGGCGAACCGGGACTTCAGATACGCAGTATTTT. It encodes CASRRTGTSDTQYF.

The CDR3 nucleotides read TGCAGCGTTCGTCCCGTGACTAGTTCGGGGGAGCAGTACTTC. The encoded protein is CSVRPVTSSGEQYF. The J gene is TRBJ2-7, the V gene TRBV29-1; tentative D call: TRBD2 (6 bases). The CDR3 has 14 residues. Trimming left V 5 bases short and J 7 bases short, with 21 bases between. Germline lookup yields CDR1 SQVTM and CDR2 ANQGSEA.

The chain has TRBV7-2 and TRBJ2-5; D may correspond to TRBD1 or TRBD2 (5 bases each). The germline gives CDR1 SGHTA, CDR2 FQGNSA. The V and J ends lost 5 bases and 5 bases respectively, with 15 bases between them. The CDR3 runs 14 residues. The CDR3 bases are TGTGCCAGCAGCCAAGGCGCCTGGGGGGAGACCCAGTACTTC. This translates into CASSQGAWGETQYF.

This clonotype has a single count. The DNA is omitted, as the CDR3 cannot be located on it reliably, and the CDR3 follows TCRdb's listing. The chain carries TRBV19 and TRBJ1-2; the table assigns TRBD1, which was not confirmed against the DNA. CDR1 is LNHDA, CDR2 SQIVND, per germline (reference sequence). The CDR3 spans 23 residues, counting both ends. The CDR3 sequence: CASSMGQLCASSSPSTGNYGYTF.

This clonotype was seen at least ten times. This sequence joins TRBV12-3 or TRBV12-4 and TRBJ1-5; maybe TRBD1 (6 bases). Trimming pared 10 bases from V and 2 bases from J, leaving 12 bases between. The CDR3 runs 13 residues. The CDR3, as DNA: TGTGCCACCGGGGGCAGTGGCAATCAGCCCCAGCATTTT. Its protein product is CATGGSGNQPQHF.

The chain links TRBV2 to TRBJ1-6, with a tentative D call TRBD1 (5 bases). The CDR3 covers 13 residues. Trimming took off 5 bases at V and 11 bases at J, with 13 bases between the two ends. The germline V gene encodes CDR1 SNHLY and CDR2 FYNNEI. The CDR3 nucleotides are TGTGCCAGCAGTTTCGGGACCGGGGCACCCCTCCACTTT. It specifies CASSFGTGAPLHF. Full variable domain (outside the CDR3, taken from reference TRBV2 and TRBJ1-6): EPEVTQTPSHQVTQMGQEVILRCVPISNHLYFYWYRQILGQKVEFLVSFYNNEISEKSEIFDDQFSVERPDGSNFTLKIRSTKLEDSAMYFCASSFGTGAPLHFGNGTRLTVT.

The table lists this clonotype with many counts. The chain is built from TRBV3-1 and TRBJ1-4; D is undetermined. Trimming took 4 bases from V and 9 from J, leaving 6 bases between them. CDR3 length: 11 amino acids. Germline V gene lookup returns CDR1 LGHDT and CDR2 YNNKEL (reference sequence). The CDR3: CASSPGQKLFF. CDR3 nucleotides: TGTGCCAGCAGCCCCGGTCAAAAACTGTTTTTT. Supplemented by reference TRBV3-1 and TRBJ1-4, the full variable domain reads DTAVSQTPKYLVTQMGNDKSIKCEQNLGHDTMYWYKQDSKKFLKIMFSYNNKELIINETVPNRFSPKSPDKAHLNLHINSLELGDSAVYFCASSPGQKLFFGSGTQLSVL.

This clonotype was detected once. This chain uses TRBV4-2 with TRBJ2-3; unclear D gene. This CDR3 is 15 amino acids long. Germline-derived CDR1 and CDR2 are LGHNA and YNFKEQ. Trimming took off 7 bases at V and 0 bases at J, with 14 bases between the two ends. CDR3: CASTNAGDSTDTQYF. In DNA, the CDR3 is TGTGCCAGCACCAATGCTGGAGATAGCACAGATACGCAGTATTTT.

The chain employs TRBV7-2 and TRBJ1-2; 9 bases map to TRBD1. Germline values: CDR1 SGHTA, CDR2 FQGNSA. V lost 5 bases, J lost 7 bases, and 8 bases stayed unmatched. There are 14 residues in the CDR3. The CDR3 region is CASSLHRQGVGYTF. The CDR3 region has the DNA TGTGCCAGCAGCCTTCACCGACAGGGGGTTGGCTACACCTTC.

This rearrangement joins TRBV7-8 to TRBJ2-7; 10 positions match TRBD1. Unmatched junction bases numbered 10, after V lost 6 bases and J lost 2 bases. There are 16 residues in the CDR3. From germline, CDR1 is SGHVS and CDR2 FQNEAQ. CDR3 sequence: CASRRMGTGDAYEQYF. The DNA for the CDR3 is TGTGCCAGCAGGCGAATGGGGACAGGGGACGCCTACGAGCAGTACTTC.